The 2 T cell receptor beta chains below all came from one sample that was sequenced in a study of blood T cell repertoires in COVID-19. Produced via immunoSEQ multiplex PCR; TCRdb's table is partial and in-frame only. The data hold some 150,000 clones, with 75% to 90% observed a single time. The material sequenced was peripheral blood. The source of these receptors is a woman aged 40 to 50 with acute or convalescent COVID-19.

This clone appeared a single time. V gene TRBV19 combines with J gene TRBJ2-1; 8 bases align to TRBD1. V shed 8 bases and J 3 bases; nucleotides not matched to a gene: 3. This CDR3 contains 13 residues. Germline CDR1 LNHDA, CDR2 SQIVND (reference sequence). The CDR3 bases are TGTGCCAGTCGACAGGGGCTCTACAATGAGCAGTTCTTC. It translates to CASRQGLYNEQFF.

V and J are TRBV21-1 and TRBJ2-7; the table gives TRBD1 as D, unverified against the DNA. TRBV21-1 is described as a pseudogene. This CDR3 region has 16 residues. The CDR3 loop is CASSKLRDRGFYEQYF. For the CDR3, the DNA is TGTGCCAGCAGCAAACTAAGGGACAGGGGGTTCTACGAGCAGTACTTC.